This paragraph reports one TCR beta chain. This CDR3 comprises 14 residues. CDR1 is SGHRS, CDR2 YFSETQ, per germline. The V and J ends lost 5 bases and 4 bases, in that order; junction bases with no gene match: 8. The sample comes from a study of blood T cell repertoires in COVID-19. Study as a whole: Sites in the United States, Italy and Spain provided acute and convalescent COVID-19 samples. The cDNA or gDNA used as material had been derived from T cells, B-cell-depleted T cells, or PBMCs.

TCRdb's table, derived via immunoSEQ multiplex PCR, lists solely in-frame clones and lacks some. Of about 100,000 clones in the sample, 92% were seen once. Sequencing input: peripheral blood. This rearrangement joins TRBV5-1 to TRBJ1-2, with 7 bases identical to TRBD1. The TCR sequence derives from a man aged 45-60 years with active COVID-19. CDR3 bases: TGCGCCAGCAGATCGGGACAGCATCTCTATGGCTACACCTTC. Its translation is CASRSGQHLYGYTF.